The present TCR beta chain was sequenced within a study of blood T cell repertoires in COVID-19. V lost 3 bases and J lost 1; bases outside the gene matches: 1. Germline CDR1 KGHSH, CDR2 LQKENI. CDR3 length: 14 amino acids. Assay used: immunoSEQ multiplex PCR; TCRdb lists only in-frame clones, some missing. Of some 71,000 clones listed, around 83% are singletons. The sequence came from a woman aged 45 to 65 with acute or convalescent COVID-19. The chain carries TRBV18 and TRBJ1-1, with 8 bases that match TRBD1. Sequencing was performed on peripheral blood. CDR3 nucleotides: TGTGCCAGCTCACCGGACAGGGCGAACACTGAAGCTTTCTTT. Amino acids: CASSPDRANTEAFF.